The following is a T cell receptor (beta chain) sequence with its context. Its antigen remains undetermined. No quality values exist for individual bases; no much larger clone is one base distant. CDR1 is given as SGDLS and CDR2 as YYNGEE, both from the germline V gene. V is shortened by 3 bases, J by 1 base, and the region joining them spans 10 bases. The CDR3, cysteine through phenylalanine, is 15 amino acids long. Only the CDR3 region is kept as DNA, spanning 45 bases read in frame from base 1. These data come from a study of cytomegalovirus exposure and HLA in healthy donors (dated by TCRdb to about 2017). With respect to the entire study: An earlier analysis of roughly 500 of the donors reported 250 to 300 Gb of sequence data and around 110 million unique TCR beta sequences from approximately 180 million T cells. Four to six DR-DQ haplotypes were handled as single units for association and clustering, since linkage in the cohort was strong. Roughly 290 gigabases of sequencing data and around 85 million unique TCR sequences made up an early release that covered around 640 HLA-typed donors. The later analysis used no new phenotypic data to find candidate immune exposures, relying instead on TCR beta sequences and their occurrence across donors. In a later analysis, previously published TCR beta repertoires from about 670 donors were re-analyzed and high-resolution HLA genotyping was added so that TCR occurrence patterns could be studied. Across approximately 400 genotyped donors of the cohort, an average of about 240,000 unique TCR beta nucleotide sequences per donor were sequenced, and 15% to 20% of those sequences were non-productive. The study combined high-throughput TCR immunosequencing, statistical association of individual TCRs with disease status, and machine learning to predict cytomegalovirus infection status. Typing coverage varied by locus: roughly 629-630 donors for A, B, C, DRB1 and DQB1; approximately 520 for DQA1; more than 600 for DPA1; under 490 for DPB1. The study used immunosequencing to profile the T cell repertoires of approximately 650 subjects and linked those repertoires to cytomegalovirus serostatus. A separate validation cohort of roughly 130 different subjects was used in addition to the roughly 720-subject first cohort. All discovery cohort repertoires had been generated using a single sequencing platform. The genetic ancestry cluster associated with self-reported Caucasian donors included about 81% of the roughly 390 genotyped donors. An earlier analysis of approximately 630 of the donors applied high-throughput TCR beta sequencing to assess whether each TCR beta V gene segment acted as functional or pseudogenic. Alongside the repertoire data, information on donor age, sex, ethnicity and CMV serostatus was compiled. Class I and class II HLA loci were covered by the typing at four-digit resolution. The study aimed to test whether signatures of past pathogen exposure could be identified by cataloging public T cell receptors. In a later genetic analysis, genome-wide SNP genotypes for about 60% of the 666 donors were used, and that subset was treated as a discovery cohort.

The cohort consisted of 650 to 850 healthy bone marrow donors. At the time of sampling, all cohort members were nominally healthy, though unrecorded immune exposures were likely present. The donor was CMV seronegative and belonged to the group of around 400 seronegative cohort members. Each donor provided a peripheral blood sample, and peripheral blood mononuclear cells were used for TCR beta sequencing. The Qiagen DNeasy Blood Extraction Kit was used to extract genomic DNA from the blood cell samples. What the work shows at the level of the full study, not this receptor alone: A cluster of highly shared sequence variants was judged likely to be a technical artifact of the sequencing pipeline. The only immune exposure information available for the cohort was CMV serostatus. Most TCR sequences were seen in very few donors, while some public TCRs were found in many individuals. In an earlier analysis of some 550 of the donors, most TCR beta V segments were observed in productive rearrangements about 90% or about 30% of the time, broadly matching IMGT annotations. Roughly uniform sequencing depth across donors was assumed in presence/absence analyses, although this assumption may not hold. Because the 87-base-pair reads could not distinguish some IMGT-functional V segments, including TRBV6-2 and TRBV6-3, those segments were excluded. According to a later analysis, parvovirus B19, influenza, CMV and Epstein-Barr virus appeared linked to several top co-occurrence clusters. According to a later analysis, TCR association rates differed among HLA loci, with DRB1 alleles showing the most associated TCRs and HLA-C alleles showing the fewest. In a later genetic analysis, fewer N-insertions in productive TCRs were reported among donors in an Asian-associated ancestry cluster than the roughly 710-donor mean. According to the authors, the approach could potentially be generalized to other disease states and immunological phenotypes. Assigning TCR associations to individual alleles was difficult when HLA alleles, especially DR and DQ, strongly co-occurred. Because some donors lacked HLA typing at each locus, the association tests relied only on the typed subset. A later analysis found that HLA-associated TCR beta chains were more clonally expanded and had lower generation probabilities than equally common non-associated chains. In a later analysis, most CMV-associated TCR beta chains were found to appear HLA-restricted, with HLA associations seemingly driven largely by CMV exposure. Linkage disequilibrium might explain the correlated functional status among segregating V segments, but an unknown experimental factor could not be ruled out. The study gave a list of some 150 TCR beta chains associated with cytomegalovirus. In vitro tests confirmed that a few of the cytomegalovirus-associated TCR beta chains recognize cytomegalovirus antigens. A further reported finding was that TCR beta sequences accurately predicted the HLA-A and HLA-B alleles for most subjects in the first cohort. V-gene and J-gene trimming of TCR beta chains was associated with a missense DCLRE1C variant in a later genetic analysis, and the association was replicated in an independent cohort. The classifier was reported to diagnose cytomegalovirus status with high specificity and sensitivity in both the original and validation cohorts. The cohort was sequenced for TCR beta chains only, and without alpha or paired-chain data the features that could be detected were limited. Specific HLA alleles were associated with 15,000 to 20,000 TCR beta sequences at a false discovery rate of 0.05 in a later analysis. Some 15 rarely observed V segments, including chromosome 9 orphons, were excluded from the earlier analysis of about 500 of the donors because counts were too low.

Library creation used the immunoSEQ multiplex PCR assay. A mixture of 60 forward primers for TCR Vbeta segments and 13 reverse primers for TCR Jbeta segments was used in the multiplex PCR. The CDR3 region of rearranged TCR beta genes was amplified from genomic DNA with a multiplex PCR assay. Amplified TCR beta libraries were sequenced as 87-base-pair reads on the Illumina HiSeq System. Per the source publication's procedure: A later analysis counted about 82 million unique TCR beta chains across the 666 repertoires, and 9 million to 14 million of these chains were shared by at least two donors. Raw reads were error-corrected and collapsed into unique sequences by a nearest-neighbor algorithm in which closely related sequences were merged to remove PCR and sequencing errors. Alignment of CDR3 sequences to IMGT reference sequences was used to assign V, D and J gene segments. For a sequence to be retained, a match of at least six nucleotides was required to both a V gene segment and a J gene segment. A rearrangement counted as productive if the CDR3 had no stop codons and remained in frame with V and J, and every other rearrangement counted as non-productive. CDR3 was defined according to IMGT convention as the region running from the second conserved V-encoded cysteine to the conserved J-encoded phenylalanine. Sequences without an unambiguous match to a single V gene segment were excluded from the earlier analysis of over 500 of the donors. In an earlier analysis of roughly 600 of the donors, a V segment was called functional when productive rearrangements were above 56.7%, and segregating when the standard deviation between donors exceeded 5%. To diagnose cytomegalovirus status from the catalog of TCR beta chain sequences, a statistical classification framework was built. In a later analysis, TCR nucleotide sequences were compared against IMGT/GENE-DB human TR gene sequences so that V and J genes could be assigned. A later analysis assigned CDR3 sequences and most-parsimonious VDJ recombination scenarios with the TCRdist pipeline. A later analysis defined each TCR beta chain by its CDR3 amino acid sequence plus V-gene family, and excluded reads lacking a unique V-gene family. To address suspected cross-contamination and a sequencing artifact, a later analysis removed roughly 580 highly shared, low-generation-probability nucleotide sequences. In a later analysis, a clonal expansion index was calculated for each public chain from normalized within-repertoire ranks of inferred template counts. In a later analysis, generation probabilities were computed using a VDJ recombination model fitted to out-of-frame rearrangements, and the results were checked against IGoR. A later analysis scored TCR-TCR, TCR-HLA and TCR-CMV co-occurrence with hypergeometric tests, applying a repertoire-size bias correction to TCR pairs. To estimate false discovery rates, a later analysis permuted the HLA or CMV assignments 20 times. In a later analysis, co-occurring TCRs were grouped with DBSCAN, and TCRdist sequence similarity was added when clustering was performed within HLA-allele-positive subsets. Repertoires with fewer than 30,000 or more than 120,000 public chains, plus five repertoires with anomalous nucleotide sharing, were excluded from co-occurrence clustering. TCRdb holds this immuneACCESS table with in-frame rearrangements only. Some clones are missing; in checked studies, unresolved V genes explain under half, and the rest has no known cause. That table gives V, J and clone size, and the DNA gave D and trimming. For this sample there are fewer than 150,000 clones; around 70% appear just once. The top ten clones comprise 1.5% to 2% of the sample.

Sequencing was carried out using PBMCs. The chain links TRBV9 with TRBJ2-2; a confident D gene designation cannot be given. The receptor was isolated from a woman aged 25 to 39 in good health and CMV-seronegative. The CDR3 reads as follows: CASSGKARNTGELFF. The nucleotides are TGTGCCAGCAGCGGAAAAGCAAGGAACACCGGGGAGCTGTTTTTT.